This T cell receptor beta chain was recovered during a study of a mutant IDH1 vaccine in newly diagnosed glioma. On the study more broadly: Most patients had radiochemotherapy with temozolomide before enrollment; others had one alone.

The time point was: baseline, week 1 (first vaccination visit). Treatment defined: pre-vaccination baseline after standard-of-care therapy. Regarding the study as a whole: Any relationship between pseudoprogression and changes in top peripheral T cell clonotypes seemed absent. Patients mounted vaccine-induced immune responses in about 92% of cases.

Using immunoSEQ multiplex PCR, the repertoire was profiled, and TCRdb retains in-frame clones only, with some absent. The table shows about 98,000 clones, with roughly 89% occurring only once. A remark on this clone: The antigen remains unidentified. The junction departs from germline at one end; a sequencing error may be responsible.

The CDR3 covers 16 residues. CDR1 is SGDLS and CDR2 is YYNGEE in the germline V gene. Material: PBMCs, obtained from a glioma patient treated with radiotherapy, temozolomide or both. The TCR originated in a woman aged 45-59 years with glioma. V gene TRBV9 combines with J gene TRBJ2-1; 16 bases map to TRBD2. CDR3 protein: CASSVDPGLAGGAQLF. CDR3 DNA: TGTGCCAGCAGCGTAGACCCGGGACTAGCGGGAGGGGCACAGCTCTTC.